This T cell receptor beta chain is drawn from a study of CD8+CD57+ T cells in acquired aplastic anemia. Study overall: Sorted CD4+ and CD8+ cells gave an average of roughly 3 ug of DNA.

TCR beta VDJ and CDR3 were profiled, and genomic DNA was the template. MiXCR, run by TCRdb on the reads, gives a single entry per CDR3 protein. This sample has around 50,000 distinct CDR3 sequences, with over 60% found just once. Germline V CDR1 and CDR2: SNHLY, FYNNEI. The trim removed 8 bases at V and 2 bases at J, leaving 8 bases unmatched. CDR3 size: 14 residues. The sequenced sample was sorted CD4+, CD8+, or CD8+CD57+ T cells (not recorded which) from PBMCs. J is TRBJ2-5 and V is TRBV2; 7 nucleotides agree with TRBD1. This sequence originates from a human donor in good health, serving as a control. The CDR3 protein is CASETGTDQETQYF. As DNA, the CDR3 is TGTGCCAGCGAGACCGGGACAGATCAAGAGACCCAGTACTTC. Full variable domain (remainder filled in from reference TRBV2 and TRBJ2-5): EPEVTQTPSHQVTQMGQEVILRCVPISNHLYFYWYRQILGQKVEFLVSFYNNEISEKSEIFDDQFSVERPDGSNFTLKIRSTKLEDSAMYFCASETGTDQETQYFGPGTRLLVL.